The subject of this entry is one T cell receptor beta chain. The data were obtained in a study of blood T cell repertoires in COVID-19. Study as a whole: Acute and convalescent COVID-19 specimens originated in the United States, Italy and Spain. In each case, the material was cDNA or gDNA derived from T cells, B-cell-depleted T cells, or PBMCs.

The CDR3 extends over 15 amino acids. Looked up from germline, CDR1 is SGHAT and CDR2 is FQNNGV. The V end lost 1 base, the J end lost 7 bases, and 11 bases lay between the germline ends. Assay: immunoSEQ multiplex PCR; the TCRdb copy retains only in-frame clones and omits some. This table holds some 240,000 clones, roughly 89% found once. The source material was peripheral blood. The rearrangement joins TRBV11-2 to TRBJ1-6; no reliable D call. The receptor's source is a woman aged 40 to 50 who had recovered from COVID-19. The CDR3 is CASSLVPGTNSPLHF. As DNA, the CDR3 is TGTGCCAGCAGCTTAGTTCCGGGTACAAATTCACCCCTCCACTTT.